These 17 T cell receptor beta chains were all obtained from the same sample, sequenced in a study of T cell responses to AZD1222 COVID-19 vaccine. TCRdb's copy holds only in-frame clones and misses some; the assay was immunoSEQ multiplex PCR. The repertoire includes approximately 92,000 clones, about 90% of them detected once, and around 6.8% sits in the top ten. Sequenced material: peripheral blood, taken on day 0 of AZD1222 vaccination. All receptors come from an adult in good health.

The count of this clone is one. This chain uses TRBV24-1 with TRBJ1-6; 9 bases are a match to TRBD1. V shed 7 bases and J 6 bases; nucleotides not matched to a gene: 3. This CDR3 is 14 amino acids long. Germline CDR1 KGHDR, CDR2 SFDVKD. CDR3 in DNA: TGTGCCACCAGCCGGGACAGGGCTAATTCACCCCTCCACTTT. It encodes CATSRDRANSPLHF.

V is TRBV30 and J is TRBJ1-6; perhaps TRBD1 as D (6 bases). CDR3 length equals 14 residues. Trimming stripped 2 bases from V and 9 bases from J, with 14 bases between. Germline V CDR1 and CDR2: GTSNPN, SVGIG (reference sequence). The CDR3 bases are TGTGCCTGGAGTCCCCTCCGGGGGCGTTCACCCCTCCACTTT. The encoded protein is CAWSPLRGRSPLHF.

The chain couples TRBV10-3 to TRBJ1-2; D might be TRBD1 (6 bases). This CDR3 contains 15 residues. The V gene's germline CDR1 is ENHRY and CDR2 SYGVKD. V lost 6 bases, J lost 0 bases, and 14 bases lay in between. The CDR3, as DNA: TGTGCCATCAGGCAGGACAGTCCAACTAACTATGGCTACACCTTC. This gives the protein CAIRQDSPTNYGYTF.

The CDR3 reads CASSPTSGSYNEQFF. DNA for the CDR3: TGCGCCAGCAGCCCGACTAGCGGATCCTACAATGAGCAGTTCTTC. V usage is TRBV4-1 and J usage is TRBJ2-1; TRBD2 aligns across 9 bases. This CDR3 spans 15 amino acids. CDR1 is MGHRA, CDR2 YSYEKL, per germline. V was clipped by 4 bases and J by 1 base; unmatched bases: 2.

CDR3 sequence: CASRGQGSNQPQHF. CDR3 bases: TGTGCCAGCAGGGGACAGGGCAGCAATCAGCCCCAGCATTTT. The J gene is TRBJ1-5, the V gene TRBV2, with 9 bases aligning to TRBD1. The CDR3 is 14 amino acids. Germline CDR1 SNHLY, CDR2 FYNNEI. The V gene end was trimmed by 6 bases and the J gene end by 1 base; junction bases not matched to a gene: 1.

This sequence joins TRBV5-6 and TRBJ2-7; no clear D. Germline values: CDR1 SGHDT, CDR2 YYEEEE. V gave up 5 bases and J gave up 3 bases, with 27 bases separating them. This CDR3 region has 18 residues. The CDR3 coding sequence is TGTGCCAGCAGTTTGAATCACCACAGAACACAAAATATCTACGAGCAGTACTTC. Translation gives CASSLNHHRTQNIYEQYF. Full variable domain (outside the CDR3, taken from reference TRBV5-6 and TRBJ2-7): DAGVTQSPTHLIKTRGQQVTLRCSPKSGHDTVSWYQQALGQGPQFIFQYYEEEERQRGNFPDRFSGHQFPNYSSELNVNALLLGDSALYLCASSLNHHRTQNIYEQYFGPGTRLTVT.

A remark on this clone: Lacking the conserved final phenylalanine or tryptophan, this CDR3 likely reflects a read error. The DNA is omitted, as the CDR3 cannot be located on it reliably, and the CDR3 follows TCRdb's listing. The rearrangement links TRBV6-5 to TRBJ1-5; the table's D call, TRBD1, was not checked against the DNA. Germline-derived CDR1 and CDR2 are MNHEY and SVGAGI. The CDR3 is made up of 12 amino acids, end residues included. This CDR3 reads CASSPGTGRQTS.

The chain recombines TRBV14 with TRBJ2-3; 8 positions match TRBD2. The germline V gene encodes CDR1 SGHDN and CDR2 FVKESK. CDR3 length: 15 amino acids. V lost 4 bases and J lost 4; bases outside the gene matches: 7. CDR3 loop: CASSLLAGRSDTQYF. The CDR3 DNA reads TGTGCCAGCAGCCTTTTAGCGGGAAGGTCAGATACGCAGTATTTT.

V gene TRBV9 combines with J gene TRBJ1-2; D ambiguous. The CDR3 runs to 16 residues. V was cut by 2 bases and J by 0 bases, with 14 bases left in between. Per germline, CDR1 SGDLS and CDR2 YYNGEE. The CDR3, as DNA: TGTGCCAGCAGCGTCAACCTCCATAAATCTAACTATGGCTACACCTTC. It translates to CASSVNLHKSNYGYTF.

The chain uses TRBV4-3 and TRBJ1-2; TRBD1 matches at 9 bases. The CDR3 runs to 15 residues. The V and J ends lost 0 bases and 8 bases, in that order; junction bases with no gene match: 7. Per germline, CDR1 LGHNA and CDR2 YSLEER. CDR3 sequence: CASSQDLGTGIGYTF. The CDR3 DNA is TGCGCCAGCAGCCAAGATCTTGGGACAGGGATAGGCTACACCTTC.

There are a few counts of this clone. V and J are TRBV5-5 and TRBJ1-3; D remains ambiguous. Germline V gene sequence: CDR1 SGHKS, CDR2 YYEKEE (reference sequence). This CDR3 is built from 15 residues. The V end was cut by 1 base, the J end by 4 bases, with 12 bases between. The CDR3 loop reads CASSLRAGSGNTIYF. CDR3 nucleotide sequence: TGTGCCAGCAGCTTGAGGGCGGGATCGGGAAACACCATATATTTT.

This rearrangement joins TRBV5-1 to TRBJ1-6; 8 bases are a match to TRBD1. J gave up 12 bases and V 3 bases, and 11 bases lay outside the gene matches. CDR1 SGHRS and CDR2 YFSETQ come from the germline V gene. The CDR3 extends over 15 amino acids. This chain's CDR3 is CASSWGPDRGGPLHF. CDR3 in DNA: TGCGCCAGCAGCTGGGGACCCGACAGGGGCGGACCCCTCCACTTT.

V is TRBV11-3 and J is TRBJ2-3, with TRBD1 identical over 9 bases. Germline lookup yields CDR1 SGHNT and CDR2 YENEEA. The ends lost 5 bases at V and 3 bases at J; junction bases unmatched: 6. The CDR3 has 15 residues. The CDR3 is CASSMGGQGTDTQYF. CDR3 bases: TGTGCCAGCAGCATGGGGGGACAGGGTACAGATACGCAGTATTTT.

The rearrangement joins TRBV7-8 to TRBJ2-4; 14 nucleotides match TRBD2. J was trimmed by 0 bases and V by 3 bases; bases with no gene match: 13. Germline assignment: CDR1 SGHVS and CDR2 FQNEAQ. This CDR3 is built from 21 residues. CDR3 loop: CASSFGRPGLAGDLAKNIQYF. The CDR3 nucleotides are TGTGCCAGCAGCTTCGGTCGGCCGGGACTAGCGGGAGACCTAGCCAAAAACATTCAGTACTTC. Drawing the rest from reference TRBV7-8 and TRBJ2-4, the complete variable domain is GAGVSQSPRYKVAKRGQDVALRCDPISGHVSLFWYQQALGQGPEFLTYFQNEAQLDKSGLPSDRFFAERPEGSVSTLKIQRTQQEDSAVYLCASSFGRPGLAGDLAKNIQYFGAGTRLSVL.

The chain has TRBV29-1 and TRBJ2-2; D is perhaps TRBD2 (6 bases). Looked up from germline, CDR1 is SQVTM and CDR2 is ANQGSEA. V shed 1 base and J shed 4 bases, with 16 bases lying between them. The CDR3 extends over 16 amino acids. CDR3 region: CSVEAPSGRRTGELFF. The CDR3 nucleotides read TGCAGCGTTGAAGCACCTAGTGGGAGGCGCACCGGGGAGCTGTTTTTT.

The rearrangement joins TRBV25-1 to TRBJ1-1, with D perhaps TRBD1 (6 bases). The CDR3 sequence is 13 residues long. The V gene lost 9 bases and the J gene lost 4 bases, with 15 bases spanning the gap. Germline V gene data show CDR1 as MGHDK and CDR2 as SYGVNS. The DNA of the CDR3 is TGTGCCAGTGTAAGGGGGGCGGCCACTGAAGCTTTCTTT. It encodes CASVRGAATEAFF.

The chain has TRBV4-1 and TRBJ1-6, with TRBD1 identical over 9 bases. V was pared by 3 bases and J by 11 bases, with 11 bases of the junction left unmatched. This CDR3 contains 16 residues. Per the germline V gene, CDR1 is MGHRA and CDR2 is YSYEKL. In DNA form, the CDR3 reads TGCGCCAGCAGCCAGCCCCGGGACAGGGTGGGAGCACCCCTCCACTTT. Residues: CASSQPRDRVGAPLHF.